The clone carrying this T cell receptor (beta chain) was seen only a few times. As yet, its antigen is unknown. CDR1 MDHEN and CDR2 SYDVKM come from the germline V gene. Trimming at V came to 8 bases and at J to 3 bases, leaving 14 bases not matched to a gene. The CDR3 is made up of 17 amino acids. After constant-region reverse-primer amplification, full-length variable regions underwent semi-nested PCR with Nested Universal Primer A. TCRdb passed the 5' RACE reads through MiXCR, listing each CDR3 protein once. The sample includes nearly 55,000 distinct CDR3 sequences, about a sixth of them seen just once. Naive CD4+ T cells were purified with Tregs depleted by CD25. Overall study results and limits: Tumor memory CD4+ T cell TCR gene usage clustered with blood and lymph node memory CD4+ cells and lymph node naive CD4+ cells.

Sequencing input: naive CD4+ T cells sorted from blood. Subset defined: naive CD4+ T cells, CD4+CD45RA+CD25-. V gene TRBV28 combines with J gene TRBJ2-7; 12 bases line up with TRBD1. This sequence was found in a female donor with breast cancer. CDR3 residues: CASRRFEGTGGFYEQYF. The CDR3, as DNA: TGTGCCAGCCGAAGGTTTGAAGGGACAGGGGGCTTCTACGAGCAGTACTTC. The variable domain in full, with the rest retrieved from reference TRBV28 and TRBJ2-7, is DVKVTQSSRYLVKRTGEKVFLECVQDMDHENMFWYRQDPGLGLRLIYFSYDVKMKEKGDIPEGYSVSREKKERFSLILESASTNQTSMYLCASRRFEGTGGFYEQYFGPGTRLTVT.